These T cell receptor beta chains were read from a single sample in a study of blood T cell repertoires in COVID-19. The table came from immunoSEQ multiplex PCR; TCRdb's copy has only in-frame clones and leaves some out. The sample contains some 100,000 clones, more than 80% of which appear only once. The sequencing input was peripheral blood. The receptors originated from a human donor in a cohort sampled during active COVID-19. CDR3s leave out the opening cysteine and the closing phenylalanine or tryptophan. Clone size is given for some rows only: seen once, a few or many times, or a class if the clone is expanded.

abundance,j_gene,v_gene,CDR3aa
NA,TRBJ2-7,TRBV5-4,ASRILSRPGEI
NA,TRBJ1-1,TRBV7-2,ASSPDTGRIKSTEAF
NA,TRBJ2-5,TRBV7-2,ASSSYQETQY
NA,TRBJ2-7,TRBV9,ASSVGAGGTYEQY
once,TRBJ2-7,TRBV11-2,ASSLMTGRHEQY
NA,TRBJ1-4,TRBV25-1,ASSESGRGTNEKLF
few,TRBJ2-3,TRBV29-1,SVERGRGTDTQY
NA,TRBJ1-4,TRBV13,ASSTYRGRSSNEKLF
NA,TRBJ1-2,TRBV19,ASSIGEHGYT
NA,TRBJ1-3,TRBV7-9,ASTNRSSGNTIY
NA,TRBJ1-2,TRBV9,ASSVLQGHLTNYGYT
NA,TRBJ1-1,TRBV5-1,ASSALRGKGTLNTEAF
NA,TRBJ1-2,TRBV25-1,ASSEYFATTEDYGYT
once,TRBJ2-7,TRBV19,ASSMRQWNEQY
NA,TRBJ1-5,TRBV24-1,ATSGSGGAQPQH
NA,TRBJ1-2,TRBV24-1,ATSRQGGVYT
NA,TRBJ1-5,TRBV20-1,SVGSFWPQH
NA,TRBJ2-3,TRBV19,ASSISRDRVGGDTQY
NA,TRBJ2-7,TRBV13,ASSFRGGFGQY
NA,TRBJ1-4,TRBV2,ASSERQGSEKLF
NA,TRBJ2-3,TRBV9,ASSAVSGISTDTQY
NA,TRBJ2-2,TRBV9,ASSSRWNTGELF